This T cell receptor beta chain comes out of a study of blood T cell repertoires in COVID-19 (dated by TCRdb to 2019 to 2021). For context, the study as a whole: Samples covering the acute and convalescent phases of COVID-19 were provided by collaborators in the United States, Italy and Spain. The prospective study material was composed of cDNA or gDNA derived from T cells, B-cell-depleted T cells, or PBMCs. The dataset comprised deeply sampled blood TCRbeta repertoires from subjects exposed to, actively infected with, or recovered from COVID-19. A freely available public database, intended as a resource for researchers studying the immune response to SARS-CoV-2, is where the repertoires were released. Samples were obtained from the ongoing ImmuneRACE study (first 160 participants) and from over 1,000 subjects provided by 6 global collaborators. Where available, HLA class I and class II types were obtained from metadata supplied by the sample provider rather than from assay-based typing. A de-identified subject ID, COVID-19 status, age in years and sex were almost always included in the sample metadata. Summary of the overall study and its limitations: The amount of clinical and demographic metadata varied by source and participant and was provided uncurated.

The collaborating institutions used their own protocols to collect whole blood in K2EDTA tubes. For TCRbeta analysis, collaborator samples were shipped as frozen whole blood, as isolated PBMCs, or as DNA extracted from either sample type. As encoded in the germline V gene (reference sequence), CDR1 is DFQATT while CDR2 is SNEGSKA. The V end gives up 3 bases and the J end 8 bases, leaving 7 bases in the junction not matched to a gene. The CDR3 goes from the cysteine to the phenylalanine over 13 residues. Only CDR3 DNA is held: 39 bases, read in frame from base 1. A note on this clone: Its binding antigen is unknown. Qualities for individual bases were not recorded, and no much larger clone is one base off.

The immunoSEQ Assay, a bias-controlled multiplex PCR, was used to amplify TCRbeta CDR3 regions from genomic DNA. The paper's processing steps were these. Within the assay, amplification of reference gene primers was used to estimate how many nucleated cells each sample contained. To quantify the absolute abundance of each unique TCRbeta CDR3 rearrangement, sequence reads were collapsed and filtered. For each sample, productive Simpson clonality was calculated as the square root of Simpson's diversity index across productive rearrangements. What TCRdb holds here is the immuneACCESS table cut down to in-frame rearrangements. Part of the clones is not present; checked against another copy, under half of the missing clones reflect an unresolved V gene, and the others are unexplained. V, J and clone size reflect that table, while D and trimming were determined from the DNA. This sample is represented by more than 90,000 clones; approximately 83% of them were singletons. Approximately 0.75% of the sample is in the top ten clones.

The source is a woman aged 65 to 85 with acute or convalescent COVID-19. The chain joins TRBV20-1 to TRBJ1-5; 7 nucleotides in the junction match TRBD1. Input material: peripheral blood. For the CDR3, the sequence is CSASNPRGKPQHF. The nucleotide sequence reads as follows: TGCAGTGCTAGTAACCCCAGGGGGAAGCCCCAGCATTTT.